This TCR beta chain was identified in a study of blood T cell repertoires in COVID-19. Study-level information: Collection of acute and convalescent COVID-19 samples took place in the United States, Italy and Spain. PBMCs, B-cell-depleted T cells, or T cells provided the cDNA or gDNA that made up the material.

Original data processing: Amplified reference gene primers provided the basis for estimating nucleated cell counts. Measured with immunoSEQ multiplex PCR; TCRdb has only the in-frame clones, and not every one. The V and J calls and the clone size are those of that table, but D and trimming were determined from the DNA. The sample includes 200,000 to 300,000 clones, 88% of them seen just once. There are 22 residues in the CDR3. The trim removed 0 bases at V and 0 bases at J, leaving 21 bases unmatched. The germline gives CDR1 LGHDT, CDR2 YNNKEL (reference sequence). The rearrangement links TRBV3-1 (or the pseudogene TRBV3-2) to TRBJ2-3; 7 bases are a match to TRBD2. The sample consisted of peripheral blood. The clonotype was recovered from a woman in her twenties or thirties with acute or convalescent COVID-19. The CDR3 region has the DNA TGTGCCAGCAGCCAAGAAACTACTAGCGCTGAAAATTGGGGTGTTAGCACAGATACGCAGTATTTT. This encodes CASSQETTSAENWGVSTDTQYF.